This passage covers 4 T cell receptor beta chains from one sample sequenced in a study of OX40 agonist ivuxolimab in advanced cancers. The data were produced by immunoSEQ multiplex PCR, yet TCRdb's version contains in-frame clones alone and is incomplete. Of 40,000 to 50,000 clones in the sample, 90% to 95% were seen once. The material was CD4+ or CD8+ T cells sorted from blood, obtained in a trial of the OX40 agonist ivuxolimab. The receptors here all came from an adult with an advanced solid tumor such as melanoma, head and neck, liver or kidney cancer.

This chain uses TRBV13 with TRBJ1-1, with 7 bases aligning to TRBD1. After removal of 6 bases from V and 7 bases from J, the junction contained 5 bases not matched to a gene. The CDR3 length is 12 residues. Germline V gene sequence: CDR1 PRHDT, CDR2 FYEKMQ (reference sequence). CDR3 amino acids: CASSQGGNEAFF. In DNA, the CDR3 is TGTGCCAGCAGTCAGGGGGGCAATGAAGCTTTCTTT.

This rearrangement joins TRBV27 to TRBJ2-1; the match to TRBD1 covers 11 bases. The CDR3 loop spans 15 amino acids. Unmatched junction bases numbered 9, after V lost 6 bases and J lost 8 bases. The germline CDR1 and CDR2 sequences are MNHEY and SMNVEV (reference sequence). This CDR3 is CASRWTGGFLDEQFF. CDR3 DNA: TGTGCCAGCAGATGGACAGGGGGCTTTCTGGATGAGCAGTTCTTC.

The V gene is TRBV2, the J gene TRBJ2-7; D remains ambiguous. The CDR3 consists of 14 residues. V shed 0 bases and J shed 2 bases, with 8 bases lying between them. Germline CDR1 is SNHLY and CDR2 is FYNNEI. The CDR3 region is CASSEASAAYEQYV. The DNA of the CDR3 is TGTGCCAGCAGTGAAGCGTCGGCAGCCTACGAGCAGTACGTC.

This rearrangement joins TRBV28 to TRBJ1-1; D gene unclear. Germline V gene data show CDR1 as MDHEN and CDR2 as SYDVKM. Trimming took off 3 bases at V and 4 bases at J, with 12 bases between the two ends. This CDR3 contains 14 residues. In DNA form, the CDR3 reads TGTGCCAGCAGTTTCCGGGAGGTGAGCACTGAAGCTTTCTTT. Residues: CASSFREVSTEAFF.